These 12 T cell receptor beta chains were all obtained from the same sample, sequenced in a study of T cells in Graves' hyperthyroidism and ophthalmopathy. RNA transcripts gave rise to amplified TCR beta CDR3 regions. In the first-round RT-PCR of the TCR CDR3, the HTBI primer set was used. TCRdb reprocessed the multiplex PCR reads with MiXCR, giving one entry per CDR3 protein. Among under 300,000 distinct CDR3 sequences listed, about an eighth were seen once. Sequences were obtained from blood. The receptor source for this set is a woman aged 40 to 50 with Graves' hyperthyroidism.

The chain recombines TRBV20-1 with TRBJ1-1, with 7 bases that match TRBD1. V gave up 2 bases and J gave up 0 bases; unmatched junction bases: 3. Germline V CDR1 and CDR2: DFQATT, SNEGSKA (reference sequence). The CDR3 runs 14 residues. DNA for the CDR3: TGCAGTGCTAGACCGGGACAGATGAACACTGAAGCTTTCTTT. Protein sequence: CSARPGQMNTEAFF.

This clonotype was counted ten times or more. The chain recombines TRBV2 with TRBJ1-4; unclear D gene. Germline loops: CDR1 SNHLY, CDR2 FYNNEI. V was trimmed by 6 bases and J by 3 bases, leaving 8 bases between them. The CDR3 is 13 residues long. CDR3 sequence reads: CASRPGPNEKLFF. The CDR3 DNA reads as TGTGCCAGCAGGCCCGGTCCTAATGAAAAACTGTTTTTT.

The chain joins TRBV7-9 to TRBJ2-1; 9 bases are shared with TRBD2. The CDR3 has 15 residues. Germline assignment: CDR1 SEHNR and CDR2 FQNEAQ (reference sequence). The trim removed 2 bases at V and 6 bases at J, leaving 5 bases unmatched. The CDR3 reads CASSLWQREVNEQFF. The CDR3 DNA reads TGTGCCAGCAGCTTATGGCAGCGGGAGGTCAATGAGCAGTTCTTC.

Many counts were recorded for this clonotype. This chain links TRBV28 with TRBJ1-5; D gene uncertain. The CDR3 is 18 amino acids. Looked up from germline, CDR1 is MDHEN and CDR2 is SYDVKM. The V end lost 6 bases, the J end lost 2 bases, and 23 bases lay between the germline ends. The CDR3 bases are TGTGCCAGCAGACGTAACGAAGGGAGCAATTTTGGCAATCAGCCCCAGCATTTT. Translating gives CASRRNEGSNFGNQPQHF.

In DNA, the CDR3 is TGTGCCAGCAGTTACAAAGGAGGACTAGGGGCTTACAATGAGCAGTTCTTC. It codes for CASSYKGGLGAYNEQFF. The gene calls are TRBV6-2 or TRBV6-3 and TRBJ2-1; 7 bases fit TRBD2. The germline CDR1 and CDR2 sequences are MNHEY and SVGEGT. This CDR3 is built from 17 residues. The trim removed 2 bases at V and 4 bases at J, leaving 11 bases unmatched.

This chain connects TRBV20-1 to TRBJ2-7, with TRBD2 identical over 9 bases. V lost 2 bases, J lost 2 bases, and 4 bases stayed unmatched. Germline CDR1 and CDR2: DFQATT and SNEGSKA (reference sequence). The CDR3 totals 14 residues. DNA of the CDR3: TGCAGTGCTAGACCTCGGACTAGCGCCTACGAGCAGTACTTC. Amino acid sequence: CSARPRTSAYEQYF.

This clonotype was counted at least ten times. The rearrangement uses TRBV5-6 and TRBJ1-1, with D tentatively TRBD1 (5 bases). This CDR3 is 14 amino acids long. The germline V and J ends were trimmed by 1 base and 1 base, with 8 bases remaining between them. Germline V gene sequence: CDR1 SGHDT, CDR2 YYEEEE. Here the CDR3 reads CASSLRQSNTEAFF. The CDR3 DNA sequence: TGTGCCAGCAGCTTGAGACAGTCGAACACTGAAGCTTTCTTT.

This clonotype has a count of ten or more. The chain joins TRBV29-1 to TRBJ2-7; D gene uncertain. Germline V lookup: CDR1 SQVTM, CDR2 ANQGSEA. Trimming removed 2 bases from V and 5 bases from J, with 10 bases in between. The CDR3 sequence is 12 residues long. This chain's CDR3 is CSVESGNDEQYF. DNA for the CDR3: TGCAGCGTTGAATCTGGAAACGACGAGCAGTACTTC.

The sample holds many counts of this clonotype. The genes are TRBV12-3 or TRBV12-4 and TRBJ1-5; 7 nucleotides align to TRBD1. This CDR3 has 14 amino acids. The V gene end was trimmed by 6 bases and the J gene end by 4 bases; junction bases not matched to a gene: 6. CDR3 nucleotides: TGTGCCAGCAGGCCGGGGACAGCAAATCAGCCCCAGCATTTT. Encoded protein: CASRPGTANQPQHF.

The chain combines TRBV19 with TRBJ2-1, with TRBD2 matching over 13 bases. The junction had 12 bases not matched to a gene; V was cut back by 3 bases and J by 10 bases. The CDR3 spans 17 residues. The germline CDR1 and CDR2 sequences are LNHDA and SQIVND (reference sequence). This CDR3 reads CASSIGWTSGGPGEQFF. CDR3 nucleotides: TGTGCCAGTAGTATCGGCTGGACTAGCGGGGGTCCGGGGGAGCAGTTCTTC.

This clonotype was counted at least ten times. The chain recombines TRBV29-1 with TRBJ2-5; 12 nucleotides agree with TRBD2. The CDR3 is made up of 13 amino acids. CDR1 SQVTM and CDR2 ANQGSEA come from the germline V gene. V dropped 7 bases and J dropped 5; count of bases not matched to a gene: 5. The CDR3 protein is CSASGRAVETQYF. The CDR3 DNA sequence: TGCAGCGCTAGCGGGAGGGCCGTCGAGACCCAGTACTTC.

This clonotype was observed a handful of times. This chain connects TRBV12-3 or TRBV12-4 to TRBJ2-7; 11 bases are shared with TRBD2. V shed 3 bases, J shed 5 bases, and the junction held 3 bases outside the gene matches. The CDR3 runs to 14 residues. DNA of the CDR3: TGTGCCAGCAGTTTTAGCGGGAGGGCCGACGAGCAGTACTTC. Protein product: CASSFSGRADEQYF.